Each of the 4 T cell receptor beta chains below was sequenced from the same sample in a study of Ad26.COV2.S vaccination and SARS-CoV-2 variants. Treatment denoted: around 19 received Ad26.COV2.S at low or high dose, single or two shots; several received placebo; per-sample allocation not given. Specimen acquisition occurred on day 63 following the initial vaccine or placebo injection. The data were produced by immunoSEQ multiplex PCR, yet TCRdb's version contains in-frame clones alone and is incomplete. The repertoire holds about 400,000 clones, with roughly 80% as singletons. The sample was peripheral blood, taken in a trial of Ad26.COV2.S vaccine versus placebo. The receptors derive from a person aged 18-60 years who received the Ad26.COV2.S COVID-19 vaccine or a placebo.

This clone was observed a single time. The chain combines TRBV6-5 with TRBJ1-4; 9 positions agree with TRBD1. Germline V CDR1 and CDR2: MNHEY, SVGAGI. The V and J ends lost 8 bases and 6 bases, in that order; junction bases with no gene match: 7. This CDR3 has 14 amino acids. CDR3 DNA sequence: TGTGCCAGCGGACCCGGGACAGGGTATGAAAAACTGTTTTTT. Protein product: CASGPGTGYEKLFF.

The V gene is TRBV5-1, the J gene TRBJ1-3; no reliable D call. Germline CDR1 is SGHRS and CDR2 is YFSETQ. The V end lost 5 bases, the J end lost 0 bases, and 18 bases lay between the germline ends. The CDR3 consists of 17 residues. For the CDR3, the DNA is TGCGCCAGCAGGGGCGGAGGGCCGGCCGGCTCTGGAAACACCATATATTTT. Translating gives CASRGGGPAGSGNTIYF.

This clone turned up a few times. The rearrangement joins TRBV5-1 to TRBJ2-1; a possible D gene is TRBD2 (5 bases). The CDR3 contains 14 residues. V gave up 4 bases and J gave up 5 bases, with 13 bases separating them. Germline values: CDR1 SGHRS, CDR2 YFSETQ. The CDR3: CASSLHAGDNEQFF. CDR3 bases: TGCGCCAGCAGCCTCCATGCCGGGGACAATGAGCAGTTCTTC.

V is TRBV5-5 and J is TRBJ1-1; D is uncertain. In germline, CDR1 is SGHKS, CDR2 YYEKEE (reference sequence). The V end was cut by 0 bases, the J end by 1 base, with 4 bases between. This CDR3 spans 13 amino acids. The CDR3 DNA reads TGTGCCAGCAGCTTGGGTTCGAACACTGAAGCTTTCTTT. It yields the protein CASSLGSNTEAFF. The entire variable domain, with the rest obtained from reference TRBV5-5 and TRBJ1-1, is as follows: DAGVTQSPTHLIKTRGQQVTLRCSPISGHKSVSWYQQVLGQGPQFIFQYYEKEERGRGNFPDRFSARQFPNYSSELNVNALLLGDSALYLCASSLGSNTEAFFGQGTRLTVV.